The rows below give T cell receptor beta chains drawn from one sample of a study of blood T cells in healthy people across ages. TCRdb passed the 5' RACE reads through MiXCR, listing each CDR3 protein once. The sample has approximately 1.5 million distinct CDR3 sequences; approximately 43% are singletons. Sequenced input: blood. The source of these receptors is a woman aged 18-29 years in good health. Each CDR3 is given with its conserved first and last residue. Fields, in order: clone size, D gene, J gene, V gene, CDR3 DNA, CDR3 protein. A D gene is named only where the DNA matches it firmly. The size field is filled for only some rows; it gives once, few, many or a size class.

NA | TRBD1 | TRBJ2-2 | TRBV2 | TGTGCCAGCAGTCCACGGGACAGGGCGGACACCGGGGAGCTGTTTTTT | CASSPRDRADTGELFF
NA | NA | TRBJ2-2 | TRBV27 | TGTGCCAGCAGTCCCGAACTAGTTCCCGGGGAGCTGTTTTTT | CASSPELVPGELFF
few | NA | TRBJ2-1 | TRBV5-1 | TGCGCCAGCAGCTTTGTGTTGAATGAGCAGTTCTTC | CASSFVLNEQFF
NA | NA | TRBJ2-3 | TRBV20-1 | TGCAGTGCTAGATACTCTTGGGGATATAGCACAGATACGCAGTATTTT | CSARYSWGYSTDTQYF
NA | TRBD1 | TRBJ1-1 | TRBV12-3/TRBV12-4 | TGTGCCAGCAGTGCGCAGACAGGGGCGAACACTGAAGCTTTCTTT | CASSAQTGANTEAFF
few | NA | TRBJ2-1 | TRBV3-1 | TGTGCCAACAGCCAAGATCAGGCCAGGGTCAATGAGCAGTTCTTC | CANSQDQARVNEQFF
NA | NA | TRBJ2-3 | TRBV20-1 | TGCAGTGCTGGGGACATTGGGGCAGATACGCAGTATTTT | CSAGDIGADTQYF
few | NA | TRBJ1-2 | TRBV20-1 | TGCAGTGCTAGAGATCCCACCGGGTTAAACTATGGCTACACCTTC | CSARDPTGLNYGYTF
NA | NA | TRBJ1-5 | TRBV6-2/TRBV6-3 | TGTGCCAGCAGTTTAGGACAACGAGGCAATCAGCCCCAGCATTTT | CASSLGQRGNQPQHF
NA | NA | TRBJ1-2 | TRBV19 | TGTGCCAGTAGTCCAGGGACGCATGGCTACACCTTC | CASSPGTHGYTF
NA | NA | TRBJ2-3 | TRBV5-5 | TGTGCCAGCAGCCAGACCTTTTGGATTTTGACAGATACGCAGTATTTT | CASSQTFWILTDTQYF
NA | NA | TRBJ2-5 | TRBV5-1 | TGCGCCAGCGGAACGGGACACACACAAGAGACCCAGTACTTC | CASGTGHTQETQYF
once | NA | TRBJ1-1 | TRBV2 | TGTGCCAGCAGCGATGAGGGGTTGAGGAACACTGAAGCTTTCTTT | CASSDEGLRNTEAFF
NA | TRBD2 | TRBJ2-1 | TRBV11-2 | TGTGCCAGCAGCTATGGGACTAGCGGGGGGTGGTCCTACAATGAGCAGTTCTTC | CASSYGTSGGWSYNEQFF
NA | TRBD2 | TRBJ2-3 | TRBV6-2/TRBV6-3 | TGTGCCAGCAGTTGGCTACTAGCGGGAACGGCAGATACGCAGTATTTT | CASSWLLAGTADTQYF
NA | NA | TRBJ2-7 | TRBV12-3/TRBV12-4 | TGTGCCAGCAGTTTAGGGGAGAGCTCCTACAATGAGCAGTACTTC | CASSLGESSYNEQYF